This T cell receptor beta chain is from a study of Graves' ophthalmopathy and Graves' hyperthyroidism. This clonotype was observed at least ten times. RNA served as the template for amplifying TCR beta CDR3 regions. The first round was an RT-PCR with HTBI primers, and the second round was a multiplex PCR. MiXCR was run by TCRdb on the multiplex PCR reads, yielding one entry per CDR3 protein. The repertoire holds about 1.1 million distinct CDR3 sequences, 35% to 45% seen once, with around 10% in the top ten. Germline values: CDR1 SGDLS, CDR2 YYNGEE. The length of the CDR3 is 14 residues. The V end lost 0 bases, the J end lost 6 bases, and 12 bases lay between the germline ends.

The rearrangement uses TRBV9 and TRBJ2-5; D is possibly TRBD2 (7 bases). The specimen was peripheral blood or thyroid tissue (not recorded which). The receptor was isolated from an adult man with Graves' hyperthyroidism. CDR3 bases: TGTGCCAGCAGCGTAGGCCGGGGGGCCCAGACCCAGTACTTC. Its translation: CASSVGRGAQTQYF.